The 3 T cell receptor beta chains below come from one sample, sequenced in a study of blood T cell repertoires in COVID-19. Method: immunoSEQ multiplex PCR; TCRdb's copy keeps in-frame clones and lacks some. The data contain 250,000 to 400,000 clones, about 89% of them singletons. Sequenced sample: PBMCs or T cells enriched from blood (not recorded which). Receptors were obtained from a woman between 25 and 40 years old who had recovered from COVID-19.

The chain couples TRBV25-1 to TRBJ1-2; D gene ambiguous. The CDR3 contains 12 residues. V lost 8 bases to trimming and J lost 5 bases, with 12 bases between them. Germline V gene sequence: CDR1 MGHDK, CDR2 SYGVNS. This CDR3 reads CASGFREYGYTF. CDR3 coding DNA: TGTGCCAGCGGGTTCCGGGAATATGGCTACACCTTC.

This chain's CDR3 is CASSLDLQGLYNEQFF. CDR3 nucleotides: TGTGCCAGCAGCTTAGATCTACAGGGCCTTTACAATGAGCAGTTCTTC. The rearrangement uses TRBV11-2 and TRBJ2-1; D perhaps matches TRBD1 (6 bases). Germline CDR1 SGHAT, CDR2 FQNNGV. Trimming stripped 0 bases from V and 4 bases from J, with 13 bases between. CDR3 size: 16 residues.

This clone was seen a few times. The chain carries TRBV2 and TRBJ1-2; weak D call: TRBD1 (5 bases). The V and J ends lost 4 bases and 6 bases respectively, with 15 bases between them. CDR1 SNHLY and CDR2 FYNNEI come from the germline V gene. The CDR3 loop spans 14 amino acids. For the CDR3, the DNA is TGTGCCAGCAGTGCGCAGGGTCTCGGTAATGGCTACACCTTC. Translated, it gives CASSAQGLGNGYTF.